This TCR beta chain is drawn from a study of cytomegalovirus exposure and HLA in healthy donors. About this clone: Its antigen is as yet unknown.

Germline lookup yields CDR1 SGHTA and CDR2 FQGNSA. The V end was cut by 5 bases, the J end by 3 bases, with 12 bases between. The length of the CDR3 is 14 residues. The study's findings and limits: Follow-up analysis later connected one missense variant in DCLRE1C with trimming of TCR beta V- and J-genes.

Researchers ran the PCR with 60 Vbeta and 13 Jbeta primers. TCRdb keeps only in-frame clones here, not all; method: immunoSEQ multiplex PCR. The data hold over 150,000 clones, with roughly 76% observed a single time. Donors sampled were nominally healthy, though unrecorded immune exposures were likely. This TCR was sampled from a woman in her 50s in good health and CMV-seronegative. The chain employs TRBV7-2 and TRBJ2-3, with D possibly TRBD1 on 5 matching bases. The sequencing sample was made of PBMCs. Here the CDR3 reads CASSPLQGTDTQYF. The CDR3 nucleotides are TGTGCCAGCAGCCCACTTCAGGGTACAGATACGCAGTATTTT. Complete variable domain (other parts from reference TRBV7-2 and TRBJ2-3): GAGVSQSPSNKVTEKGKDVELRCDPISGHTALYWYRQSLGQGLEFLIYFQGNSAPDKSGLPSDRFSAERTGGSVSTLTIQRTQQEDSAVYLCASSPLQGTDTQYFGPGTRLTVL.